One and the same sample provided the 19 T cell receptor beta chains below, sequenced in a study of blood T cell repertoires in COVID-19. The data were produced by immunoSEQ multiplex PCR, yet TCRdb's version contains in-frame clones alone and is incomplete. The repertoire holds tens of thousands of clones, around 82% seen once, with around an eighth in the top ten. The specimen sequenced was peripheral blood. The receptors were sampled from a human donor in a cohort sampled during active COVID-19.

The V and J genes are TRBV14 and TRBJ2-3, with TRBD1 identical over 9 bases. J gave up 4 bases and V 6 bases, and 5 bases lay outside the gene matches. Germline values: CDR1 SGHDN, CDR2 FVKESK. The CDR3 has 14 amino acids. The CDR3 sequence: CASRRTGVSDTQYF. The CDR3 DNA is TGTGCCAGCAGAAGGACAGGGGTCTCAGATACGCAGTATTTT.

CDR3 residues: CASTPGQAVPTDTQYF. The CDR3 region has the DNA TGTGCCAGCACCCCGGGACAGGCAGTACCCACAGATACGCAGTATTTT. The chain is built from TRBV7-3 and TRBJ2-3, with TRBD1 matching over 8 bases. V lost 7 bases and J lost 2; bases outside the gene matches: 11. The CDR3 spans 16 residues. Germline CDR1 reads SGHTA; CDR2 reads FQGTGA.

The CDR3 loop reads CASSYGVGGGNEKLFF. In DNA form, the CDR3 reads TGTGCCAGCAGCTACGGAGTGGGAGGGGGAAATGAAAAACTGTTTTTT. The J gene is TRBJ1-4, the V gene TRBV5-6; D might be TRBD1 (6 bases). The CDR3 extends over 16 amino acids. The V end was cut by 3 bases, the J end by 5 bases, with 17 bases between. The germline V gene has CDR1 SGHDT and CDR2 YYEEEE.

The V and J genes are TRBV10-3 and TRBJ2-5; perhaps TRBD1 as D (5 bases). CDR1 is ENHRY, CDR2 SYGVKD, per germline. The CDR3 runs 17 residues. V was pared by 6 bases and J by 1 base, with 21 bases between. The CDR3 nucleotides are TGTGCCATCAGAAACTCAGAGACACAGGAGCTCCAAGAGACCCAGTACTTC. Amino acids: CAIRNSETQELQETQYF.

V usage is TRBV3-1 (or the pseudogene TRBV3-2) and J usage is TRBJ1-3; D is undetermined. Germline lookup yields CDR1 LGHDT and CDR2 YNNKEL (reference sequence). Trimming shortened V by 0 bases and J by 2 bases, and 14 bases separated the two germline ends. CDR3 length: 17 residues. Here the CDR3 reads CASSQDVPGFPGNTIYF. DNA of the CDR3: TGTGCCAGCAGCCAAGATGTACCGGGGTTTCCTGGAAACACCATATATTTT.

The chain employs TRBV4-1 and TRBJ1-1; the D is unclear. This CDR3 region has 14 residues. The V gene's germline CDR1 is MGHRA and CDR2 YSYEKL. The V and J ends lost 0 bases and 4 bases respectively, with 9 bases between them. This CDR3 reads CASSQDVAGTEAFF. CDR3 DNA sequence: TGCGCCAGCAGCCAAGATGTCGCCGGCACTGAAGCTTTCTTT.

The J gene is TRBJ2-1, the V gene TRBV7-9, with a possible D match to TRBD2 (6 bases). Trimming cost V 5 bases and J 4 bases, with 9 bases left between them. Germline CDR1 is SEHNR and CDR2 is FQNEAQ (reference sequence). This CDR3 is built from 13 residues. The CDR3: CASSTGTYNEQFF. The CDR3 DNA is TGTGCCAGCAGCACCGGGACTTACAATGAGCAGTTCTTC.

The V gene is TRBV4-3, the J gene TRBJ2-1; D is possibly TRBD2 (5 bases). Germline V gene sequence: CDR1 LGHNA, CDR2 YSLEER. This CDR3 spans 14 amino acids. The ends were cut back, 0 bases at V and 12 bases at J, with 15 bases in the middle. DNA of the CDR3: TGCGCCAGCAGCCAAGATACTGGCTGGAGGCCGCAGTTCTTC. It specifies CASSQDTGWRPQFF.

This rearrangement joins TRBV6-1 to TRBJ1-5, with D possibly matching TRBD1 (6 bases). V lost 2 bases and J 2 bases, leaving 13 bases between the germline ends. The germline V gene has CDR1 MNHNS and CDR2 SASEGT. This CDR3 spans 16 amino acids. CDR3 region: CASSEYTGKGNQPQHF. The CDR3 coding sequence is TGTGCCAGCAGTGAATATACAGGGAAGGGCAATCAGCCCCAGCATTTT.

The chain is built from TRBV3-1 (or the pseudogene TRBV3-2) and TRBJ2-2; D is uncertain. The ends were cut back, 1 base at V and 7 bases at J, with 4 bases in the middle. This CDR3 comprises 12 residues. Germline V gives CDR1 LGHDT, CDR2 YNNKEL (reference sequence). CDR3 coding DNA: TGTGCCAGCAGCCAAGTCGGCGGGGAGCTGTTTTTT. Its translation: CASSQVGGELFF.

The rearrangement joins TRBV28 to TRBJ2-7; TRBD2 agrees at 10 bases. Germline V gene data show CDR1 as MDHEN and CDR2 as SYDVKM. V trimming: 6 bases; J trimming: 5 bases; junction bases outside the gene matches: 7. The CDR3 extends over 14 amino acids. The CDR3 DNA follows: TGTGCCAGCAGCGATAGCGGGAGGATCCACGAGCAGTACTTC. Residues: CASSDSGRIHEQYF.

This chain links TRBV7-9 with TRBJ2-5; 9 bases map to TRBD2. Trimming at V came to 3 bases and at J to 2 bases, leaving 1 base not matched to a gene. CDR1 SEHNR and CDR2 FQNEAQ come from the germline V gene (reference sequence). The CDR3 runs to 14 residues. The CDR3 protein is CASSLTSGQETQYF. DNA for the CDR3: TGTGCCAGCAGCTTGACTAGCGGTCAAGAGACCCAGTACTTC.

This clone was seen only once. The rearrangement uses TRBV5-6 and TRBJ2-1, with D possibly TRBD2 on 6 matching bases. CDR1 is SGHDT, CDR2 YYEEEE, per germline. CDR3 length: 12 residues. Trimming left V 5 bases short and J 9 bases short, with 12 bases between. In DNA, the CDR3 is TGTGCCAGCAGGGCCGGGGGACGTGAGCAGTTCTTC. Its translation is CASRAGGREQFF.

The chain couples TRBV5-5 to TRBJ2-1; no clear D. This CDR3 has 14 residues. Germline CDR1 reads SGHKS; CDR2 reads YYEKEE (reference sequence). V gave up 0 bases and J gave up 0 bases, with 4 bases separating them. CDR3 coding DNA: TGTGCCAGCAGCTTGGGGAGCTCCTACAATGAGCAGTTCTTC. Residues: CASSLGSSYNEQFF.

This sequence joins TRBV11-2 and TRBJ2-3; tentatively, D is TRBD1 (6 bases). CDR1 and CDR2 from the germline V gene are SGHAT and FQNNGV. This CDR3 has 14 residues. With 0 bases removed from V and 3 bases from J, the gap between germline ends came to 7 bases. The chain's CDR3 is CASSLDRGTDTQYF. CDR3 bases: TGTGCCAGCAGCTTAGACAGGGGAACAGATACGCAGTATTTT.

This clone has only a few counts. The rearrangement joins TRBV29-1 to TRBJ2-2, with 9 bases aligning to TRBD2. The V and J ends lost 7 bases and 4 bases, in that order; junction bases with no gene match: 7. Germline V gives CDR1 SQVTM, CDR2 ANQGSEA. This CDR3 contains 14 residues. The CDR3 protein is CSARSGGRTGELFF. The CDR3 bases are TGCAGCGCCCGTAGCGGGGGCCGCACCGGGGAGCTGTTTTTT.

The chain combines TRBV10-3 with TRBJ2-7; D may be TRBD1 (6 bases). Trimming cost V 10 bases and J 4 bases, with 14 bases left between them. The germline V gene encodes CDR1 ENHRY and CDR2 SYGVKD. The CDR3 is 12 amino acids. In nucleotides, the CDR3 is TGTGCCACCCTGGACAGAGGTTACGAGCAGTACTTC. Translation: CATLDRGYEQYF.

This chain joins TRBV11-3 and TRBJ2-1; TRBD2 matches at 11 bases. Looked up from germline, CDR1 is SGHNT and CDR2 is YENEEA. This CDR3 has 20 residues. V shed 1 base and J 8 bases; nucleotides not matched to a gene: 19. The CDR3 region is CASSLGTSGRGGSFGDEQFF. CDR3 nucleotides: TGTGCCAGCAGCTTAGGCACTAGCGGGAGAGGGGGTTCCTTTGGCGATGAGCAGTTCTTC.

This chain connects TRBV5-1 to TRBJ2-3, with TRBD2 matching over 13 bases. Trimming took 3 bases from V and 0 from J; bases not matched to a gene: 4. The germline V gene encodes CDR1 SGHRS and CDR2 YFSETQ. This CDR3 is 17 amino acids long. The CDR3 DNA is TGCGCCAGCAGCTCGACTAGCGGGAGGCCAAGCACAGATACGCAGTATTTT. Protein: CASSSTSGRPSTDTQYF.